This T cell receptor beta chain was retrieved from a study of T-cell memory formation after mild COVID-19 (dated by TCRdb to about 2021). Regarding the research as a whole: Most TCR sequence clusters were specific to one of the two donors. Two young, previously healthy adult volunteers, one female and one male, were included in the cohort. In a couple of donors, T-cell clones that expanded and contracted after mild COVID-19 were followed by sequencing TCRalpha and TCRbeta repertoires longitudinally. The paper's findings and limits, for the study overall: The detection of some responding clones in pre-infection memory suggests that pre-existing cross-reactive memory T cells joined the SARS-CoV-2 response. Whether the second-wave clones peaking on day 37 were SARS-CoV-2 specific was not confirmed. Only a couple of mild cases were covered in the study, and larger cohorts including severe cases with pre-infection samples were considered necessary. Contracting CD4+ clones were located mainly in the CM and EM memory subsets, whereas CD8+ clones were found to be enriched in EMRA. From day 15 to 85, contracting clones showed balanced CD4/CD8 phenotypes, whereas a second wave of clones that expanded from day 15 to 37 leaned towards CD4+.

PBMCs were isolated by Ficoll-Paque density gradient centrifugation. About this clonotype: There is no known antigen for this receptor. Base qualities are not provided; no much larger clone lies one nucleotide away.

V drops 8 bases and J drops 0 bases, leaving 10 bases in between. The CDR3 runs 14 residues from the cysteine to the phenylalanine. This entry keeps only the CDR3 DNA: 42 bases, framed from base 1. The instrument was an Illumina NovaSeq 6000. TCRalpha and TCRbeta cDNA libraries were constructed by 5'RACE with constant-segment primers, with sample barcodes and unique molecular identifiers being introduced. Trizol reagent was used to extract RNA from every sample. Library amplification was performed in two PCR steps, and a second sample barcode and Illumina TruSeq adapters were introduced in the second step. Libraries were sequenced on an Illumina NovaSeq with 2 x 150 bp paired-end reads. The paper's data handling went like this. With migec v1.2.7, reads were demultiplexed and then collapsed into UMI-guided consensus sequences. Using mixcr v2.1.11, UMI consensuses were aligned to TRA and TRB V and J templates and then assembled into clonotypes. A clonotype was counted as expanded or contracted only when both edgeR and NoisET called the clonotype significant, with the noise models trained on biological replicates. For edgeR calls, a false discovery rate-adjusted p below 0.01 and a log2 fold-change threshold of 1 were applied. As an exploratory analysis of dynamics, max-normalized trajectories of the 1000 most abundant clonotypes were examined by PCA with hierarchical clustering. Separately sequenced CD4+ and CD8+ repertoires were used to assign the CD4 or CD8 phenotype of responding clones. TCRdb cleaned the public reads at Q25 with fastp, built clones with MiXCR and kept in-frame beta chains. Rows matching on CDR3 protein sequence are summarized as one entry with the most common DNA and genes. TCRdb assigned the V and J calls; the authors' analysis was not used. This sample is represented by fewer than 650,000 distinct CDR3 sequences; about 20% of them were singletons. Of the sample, about 8.7% is held by the ten largest clones.

Recombination connected TRBV12-3 or TRBV12-4 to TRBJ2-2, with the identity of the D gene unclear. This receptor was obtained from an adult woman who had mild COVID-19 (a few samples of this study predate the infection). The sample titles of this study are shuffled in the database, so cell type and time point are left out; the donor was told from shared clones. The specimen was PBMCs or a T cell subset sorted from them (not recorded which). In nucleotide form, the sequence is TGTGCCAGCTCCGACACACCGAACACCGGGGAGCTGTTTTTT. The resulting protein is CASSDTPNTGELFF.